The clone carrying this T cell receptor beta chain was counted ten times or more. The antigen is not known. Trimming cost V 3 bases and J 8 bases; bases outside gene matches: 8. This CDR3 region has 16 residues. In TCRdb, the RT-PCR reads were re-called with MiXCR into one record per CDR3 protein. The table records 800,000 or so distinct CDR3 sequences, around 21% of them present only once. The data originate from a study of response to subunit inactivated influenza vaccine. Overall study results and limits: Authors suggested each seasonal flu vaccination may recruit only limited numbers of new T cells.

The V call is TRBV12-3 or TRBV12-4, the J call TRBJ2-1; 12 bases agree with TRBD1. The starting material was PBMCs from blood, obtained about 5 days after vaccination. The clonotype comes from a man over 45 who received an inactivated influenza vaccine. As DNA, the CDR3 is TGTGCCAGCAGTTTTCCTGGGACAGGGGGCTCCCATGAGCAGTTCTTC. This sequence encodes CASSFPGTGGSHEQFF.